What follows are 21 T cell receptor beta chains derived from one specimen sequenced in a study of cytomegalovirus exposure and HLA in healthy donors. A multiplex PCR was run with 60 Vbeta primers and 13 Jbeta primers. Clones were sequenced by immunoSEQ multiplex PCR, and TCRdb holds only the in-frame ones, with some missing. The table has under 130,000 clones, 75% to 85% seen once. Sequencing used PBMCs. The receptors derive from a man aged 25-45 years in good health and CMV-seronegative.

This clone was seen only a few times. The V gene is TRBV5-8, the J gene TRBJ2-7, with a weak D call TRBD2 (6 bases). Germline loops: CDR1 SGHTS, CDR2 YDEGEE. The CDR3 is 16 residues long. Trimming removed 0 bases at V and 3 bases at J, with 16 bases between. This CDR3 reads CASSLEGSGSSYEQYF. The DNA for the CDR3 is TGTGCCAGCAGCTTGGAGGGTAGCGGATCCAGCTACGAGCAGTACTTC. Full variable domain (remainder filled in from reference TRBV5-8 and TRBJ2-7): EAGVTQSPTHLIKTRGQQATLRCSPISGHTSVYWYQQALGLGLQFLLWYDEGEERNRGNFPPRFSGRQFPNYSSELNVNALELEDSALYLCASSLEGSGSSYEQYFGPGTRLTVT.

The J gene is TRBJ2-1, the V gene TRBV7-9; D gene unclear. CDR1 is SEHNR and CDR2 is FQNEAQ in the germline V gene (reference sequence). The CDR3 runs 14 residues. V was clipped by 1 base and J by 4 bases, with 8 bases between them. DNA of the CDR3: TGTGCCAGCAGCTTAGAAGGCGGTTACAATGAGCAGTTCTTC. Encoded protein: CASSLEGGYNEQFF.

The CDR3 loop reads CASSLALAGGLDTQYF. In nucleotides, the CDR3 is TGCGCCAGCAGCTTGGCGCTAGCGGGGGGGCTTGATACGCAGTATTTT. The gene calls are TRBV5-1 and TRBJ2-3; 12 bases are shared with TRBD2. Looked up from germline, CDR1 is SGHRS and CDR2 is YFSETQ. The CDR3 spans 16 residues. J gave up 6 bases and V 0 bases, and 5 bases lay outside the gene matches.

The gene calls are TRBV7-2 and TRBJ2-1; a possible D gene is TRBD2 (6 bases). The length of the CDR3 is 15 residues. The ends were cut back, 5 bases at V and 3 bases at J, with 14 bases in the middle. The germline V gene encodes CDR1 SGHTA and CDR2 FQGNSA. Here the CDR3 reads CASSPRAGNYNEQFF. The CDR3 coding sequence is TGTGCCAGCAGCCCGAGGGCGGGGAACTACAATGAGCAGTTCTTC.

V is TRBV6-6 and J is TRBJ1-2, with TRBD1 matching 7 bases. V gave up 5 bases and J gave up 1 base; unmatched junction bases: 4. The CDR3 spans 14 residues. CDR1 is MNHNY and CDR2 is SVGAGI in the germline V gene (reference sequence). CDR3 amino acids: CASSKGTVNYGYTF. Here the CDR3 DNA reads TGTGCCAGCAGTAAAGGGACAGTTAACTATGGCTACACCTTC.

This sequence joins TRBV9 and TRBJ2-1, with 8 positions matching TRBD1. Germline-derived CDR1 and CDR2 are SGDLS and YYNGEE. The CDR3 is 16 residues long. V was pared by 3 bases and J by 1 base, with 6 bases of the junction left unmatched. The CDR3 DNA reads TGTGCCAGCAGCGCGGGGGACAGGACTTCCTACAATGAGCAGTTCTTC. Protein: CASSAGDRTSYNEQFF.

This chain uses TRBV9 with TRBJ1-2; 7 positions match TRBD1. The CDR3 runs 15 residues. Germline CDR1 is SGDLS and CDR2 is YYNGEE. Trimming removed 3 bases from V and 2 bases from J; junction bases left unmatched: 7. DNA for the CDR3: TGTGCCAGCAGCGCCTCGACAGGGACAAACTATGGCTACACCTTC. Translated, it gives CASSASTGTNYGYTF.

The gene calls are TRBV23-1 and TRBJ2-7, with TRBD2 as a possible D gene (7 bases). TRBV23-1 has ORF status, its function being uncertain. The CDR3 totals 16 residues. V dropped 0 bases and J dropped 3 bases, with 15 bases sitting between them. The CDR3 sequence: CASSQSEGGGLYEQYF. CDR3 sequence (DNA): TGCGCCAGCAGTCAATCGGAGGGAGGGGGTCTCTACGAGCAGTACTTC.

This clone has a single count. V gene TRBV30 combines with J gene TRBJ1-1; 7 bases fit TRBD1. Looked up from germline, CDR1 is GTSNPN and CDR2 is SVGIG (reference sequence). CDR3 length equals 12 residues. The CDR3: CRQGDPYTEAFF. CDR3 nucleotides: TGTCGGCAGGGGGATCCGTACACTGAAGCTTTCTTT.

CDR3 loop: CASSPLAGDYNEQFF. Written as DNA, the CDR3 is TGTGCCAGCAGCCCTCTAGCGGGAGACTACAATGAGCAGTTCTTC. The chain has TRBV11-2 and TRBJ2-1; 10 nucleotides match TRBD2. The V segment lost 5 bases and the J segment 3 bases; nucleotides outside the gene matches: 4. This CDR3 has 15 amino acids. In germline, CDR1 is SGHAT, CDR2 FQNNGV.

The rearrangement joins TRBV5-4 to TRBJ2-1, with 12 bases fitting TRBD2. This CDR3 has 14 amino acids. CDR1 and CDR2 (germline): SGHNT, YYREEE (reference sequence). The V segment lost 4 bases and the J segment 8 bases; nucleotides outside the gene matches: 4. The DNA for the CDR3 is TGTGCCAGCAGCAGGACTAGCGGGATTGATGAGCAGTTCTTC. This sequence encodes CASSRTSGIDEQFF.

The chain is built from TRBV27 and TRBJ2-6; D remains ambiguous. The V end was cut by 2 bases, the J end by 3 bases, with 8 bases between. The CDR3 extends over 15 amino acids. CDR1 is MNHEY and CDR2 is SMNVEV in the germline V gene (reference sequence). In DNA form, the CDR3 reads TGTGCCAGCAGTTTAGGCAGGCTTGGGGCCAACGTCCTGACTTTC. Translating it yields CASSLGRLGANVLTF.

In nucleotides, the CDR3 is TGTGCCAGCAGCCCTCAGGCGGGTGCCAACACTGAAGCTTTCTTT. Amino acid sequence: CASSPQAGANTEAFF. This chain links TRBV7-6 with TRBJ1-1; D gene ambiguous. Per germline, CDR1 SGHVS and CDR2 FNYEAQ. The V end was cut by 5 bases, the J end by 2 bases, with 15 bases between. This CDR3 is built from 15 residues.

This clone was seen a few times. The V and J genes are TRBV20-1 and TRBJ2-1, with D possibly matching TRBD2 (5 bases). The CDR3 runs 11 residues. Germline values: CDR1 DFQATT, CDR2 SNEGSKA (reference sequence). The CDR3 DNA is TGCGCGAGCGCGGGTTACAATGAGCAGTTCTTC. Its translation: CASAGYNEQFF.

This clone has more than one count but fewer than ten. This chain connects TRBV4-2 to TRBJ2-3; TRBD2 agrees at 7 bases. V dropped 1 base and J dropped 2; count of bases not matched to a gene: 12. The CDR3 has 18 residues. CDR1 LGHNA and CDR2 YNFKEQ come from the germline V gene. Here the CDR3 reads CASSQGMKWEGPTDTQYF. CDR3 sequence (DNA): TGTGCCAGCAGCCAAGGCATGAAGTGGGAGGGCCCCACAGATACGCAGTATTTT.

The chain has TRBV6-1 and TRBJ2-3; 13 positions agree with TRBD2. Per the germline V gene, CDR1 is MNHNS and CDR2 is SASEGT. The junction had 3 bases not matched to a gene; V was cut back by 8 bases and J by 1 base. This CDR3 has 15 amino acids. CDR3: CASGGLAGGTDTQYF. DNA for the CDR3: TGTGCCAGCGGAGGACTAGCGGGGGGCACAGATACGCAGTATTTT.

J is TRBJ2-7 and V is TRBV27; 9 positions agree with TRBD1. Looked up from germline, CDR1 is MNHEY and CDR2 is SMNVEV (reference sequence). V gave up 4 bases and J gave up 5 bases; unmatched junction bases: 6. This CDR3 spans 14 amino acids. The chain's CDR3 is CASSSTGGSDEQYF. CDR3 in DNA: TGTGCCAGCAGTTCGACAGGGGGTAGCGACGAGCAGTACTTC.

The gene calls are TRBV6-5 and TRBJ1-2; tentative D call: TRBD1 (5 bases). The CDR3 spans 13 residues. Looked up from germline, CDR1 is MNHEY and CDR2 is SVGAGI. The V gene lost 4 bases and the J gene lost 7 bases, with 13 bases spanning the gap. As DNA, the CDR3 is TGTGCCAGCAGTTCGGGAATGGGGGGTGGCTACACCTTC. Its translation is CASSSGMGGGYTF.

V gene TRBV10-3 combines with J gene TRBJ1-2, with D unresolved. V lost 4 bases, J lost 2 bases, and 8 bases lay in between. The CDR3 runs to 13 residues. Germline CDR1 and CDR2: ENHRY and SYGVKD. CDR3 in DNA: TGTGCCATCAGTGTGGAGGGAAACTATGGCTACACCTTC. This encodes CAISVEGNYGYTF.

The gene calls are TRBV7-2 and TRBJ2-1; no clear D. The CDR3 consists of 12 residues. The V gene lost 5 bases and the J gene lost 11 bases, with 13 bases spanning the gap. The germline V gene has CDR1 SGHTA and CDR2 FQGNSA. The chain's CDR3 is CASSLDYEKQFF. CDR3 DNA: TGTGCCAGCAGCCTTGATTACGAGAAGCAGTTCTTC.

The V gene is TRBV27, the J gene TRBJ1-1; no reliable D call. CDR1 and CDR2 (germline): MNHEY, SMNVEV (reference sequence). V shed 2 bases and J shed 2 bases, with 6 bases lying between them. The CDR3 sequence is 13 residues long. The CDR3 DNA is TGTGCCAGCAGTTTACAGGTAAACACTGAAGCTTTCTTT. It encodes CASSLQVNTEAFF.